These T cell receptor beta chains were read from a single sample in a study of glioma-infiltrating T cells. TCRdb re-analysed the multiplex PCR reads in MiXCR, keeping a single row per CDR3 protein. The sample lists fewer than 500,000 distinct CDR3 sequences, around 45% occurring once. The sequencing input was glioma tissue, nonneoplastic brain tissue, or PBMCs (not recorded which). The source of these receptors is a human donor with low-grade glioma or glioblastoma, undergoing nonglioma brain surgery, or in good health (not recorded which). CDR3s include the opening cysteine and the closing phenylalanine or tryptophan. Fields, in order: J gene, clone size, V gene, D gene, CDR3 protein, CDR3 DNA. A D gene is named only where the DNA matches it firmly. Clone sizes are given selectively: once, few, many, or a class where the clone is expanded.

TRBJ2-7	-	TRBV7-2	-	CASSADPRWNEQYF	TGTGCAAGCAGCGCGGACCCCAGATGGAACGAGCAGTACTTC
TRBJ1-1	few	TRBV5-5	-	CASTWRENTEAFF	TGTGCCAGCACCTGGCGGGAGAACACTGAAGCTTTCTTT
TRBJ1-4	-	TRBV12-3/TRBV12-4	TRBD1	CASSPDRAAEKLFF	TGTGCCAGCAGTCCGGACAGGGCGGCTGAAAAACTGTTTTTT
TRBJ1-1	few	TRBV7-9	-	CASSSGSEAFF	TGTGCCAGCAGCTCAGGGAGTGAAGCTTTCTTT
TRBJ2-7	-	TRBV2	TRBD2	CASSGPGLAGPYEQYF	TGTGCCAGCAGCGGTCCGGGACTAGCGGGACCCTACGAGCAGTACTTC
TRBJ1-1	-	TRBV10-3	-	CAISGEGVVDTEAFF	TGTGCCATCAGTGGGGAGGGGGTGGTTGACACTGAAGCTTTCTTT
TRBJ2-7	-	TRBV7-8	-	CASTLEGGSYEQYF	TGTGCCAGCACCTTAGAGGGAGGCTCCTACGAGCAGTACTTC
TRBJ2-3	-	TRBV11-2	-	CASSLEPVTDTQYF	TGTGCCAGCAGCTTAGAGCCGGTCACAGATACGCAGTATTTT
TRBJ2-3	many	TRBV28	TRBD2	CASPDSAGREDTQYF	TGTGCCAGCCCGGATTCAGCGGGGAGGGAAGATACGCAGTATTTT
TRBJ1-5	-	TRBV20-1	-	CSARNPTTDQPQHF	TGCAGTGCTAGAAATCCCACCACCGATCAGCCCCAGCATTTT
TRBJ2-6	many	TRBV20-1	TRBD2	CSVPGLGDGANVLTF	TGCAGTGTACCGGGACTAGGGGATGGGGCCAACGTCCTGACTTTC
TRBJ2-2	-	TRBV19	-	CASSIRTANTGELFF	TGTGCCAGTAGTATCAGGACAGCGAACACCGGGGAGCTGTTTTTT
TRBJ2-3	few	TRBV28	TRBD2	CASTIAGARDTQYF	TGTGCCAGCACAATAGCGGGAGCGAGAGATACGCAGTATTTT
TRBJ2-1	-	TRBV4-1	-	CASSQPGRGNEQFF	TGCGCCAGCAGCCAGCCCGGGAGAGGTAATGAGCAGTTCTTC
TRBJ2-4	-	TRBV7-2	-	CASSSVVTGNIQYF	TGTGCCAGCAGCTCGGTGGTAACCGGGAACATTCAGTACTTC
TRBJ2-3	-	TRBV18	TRBD2	CASSLTGGRSTDTQYF	TGTGCCAGCTCTCTGACTGGCGGGAGGAGCACAGATACGCAGTATTTT
TRBJ2-3	many	TRBV6-1	-	CASSPGQYQVTDTQYF	TGTGCCAGCAGTCCTGGACAGTACCAGGTCACAGATACGCAGTATTTT